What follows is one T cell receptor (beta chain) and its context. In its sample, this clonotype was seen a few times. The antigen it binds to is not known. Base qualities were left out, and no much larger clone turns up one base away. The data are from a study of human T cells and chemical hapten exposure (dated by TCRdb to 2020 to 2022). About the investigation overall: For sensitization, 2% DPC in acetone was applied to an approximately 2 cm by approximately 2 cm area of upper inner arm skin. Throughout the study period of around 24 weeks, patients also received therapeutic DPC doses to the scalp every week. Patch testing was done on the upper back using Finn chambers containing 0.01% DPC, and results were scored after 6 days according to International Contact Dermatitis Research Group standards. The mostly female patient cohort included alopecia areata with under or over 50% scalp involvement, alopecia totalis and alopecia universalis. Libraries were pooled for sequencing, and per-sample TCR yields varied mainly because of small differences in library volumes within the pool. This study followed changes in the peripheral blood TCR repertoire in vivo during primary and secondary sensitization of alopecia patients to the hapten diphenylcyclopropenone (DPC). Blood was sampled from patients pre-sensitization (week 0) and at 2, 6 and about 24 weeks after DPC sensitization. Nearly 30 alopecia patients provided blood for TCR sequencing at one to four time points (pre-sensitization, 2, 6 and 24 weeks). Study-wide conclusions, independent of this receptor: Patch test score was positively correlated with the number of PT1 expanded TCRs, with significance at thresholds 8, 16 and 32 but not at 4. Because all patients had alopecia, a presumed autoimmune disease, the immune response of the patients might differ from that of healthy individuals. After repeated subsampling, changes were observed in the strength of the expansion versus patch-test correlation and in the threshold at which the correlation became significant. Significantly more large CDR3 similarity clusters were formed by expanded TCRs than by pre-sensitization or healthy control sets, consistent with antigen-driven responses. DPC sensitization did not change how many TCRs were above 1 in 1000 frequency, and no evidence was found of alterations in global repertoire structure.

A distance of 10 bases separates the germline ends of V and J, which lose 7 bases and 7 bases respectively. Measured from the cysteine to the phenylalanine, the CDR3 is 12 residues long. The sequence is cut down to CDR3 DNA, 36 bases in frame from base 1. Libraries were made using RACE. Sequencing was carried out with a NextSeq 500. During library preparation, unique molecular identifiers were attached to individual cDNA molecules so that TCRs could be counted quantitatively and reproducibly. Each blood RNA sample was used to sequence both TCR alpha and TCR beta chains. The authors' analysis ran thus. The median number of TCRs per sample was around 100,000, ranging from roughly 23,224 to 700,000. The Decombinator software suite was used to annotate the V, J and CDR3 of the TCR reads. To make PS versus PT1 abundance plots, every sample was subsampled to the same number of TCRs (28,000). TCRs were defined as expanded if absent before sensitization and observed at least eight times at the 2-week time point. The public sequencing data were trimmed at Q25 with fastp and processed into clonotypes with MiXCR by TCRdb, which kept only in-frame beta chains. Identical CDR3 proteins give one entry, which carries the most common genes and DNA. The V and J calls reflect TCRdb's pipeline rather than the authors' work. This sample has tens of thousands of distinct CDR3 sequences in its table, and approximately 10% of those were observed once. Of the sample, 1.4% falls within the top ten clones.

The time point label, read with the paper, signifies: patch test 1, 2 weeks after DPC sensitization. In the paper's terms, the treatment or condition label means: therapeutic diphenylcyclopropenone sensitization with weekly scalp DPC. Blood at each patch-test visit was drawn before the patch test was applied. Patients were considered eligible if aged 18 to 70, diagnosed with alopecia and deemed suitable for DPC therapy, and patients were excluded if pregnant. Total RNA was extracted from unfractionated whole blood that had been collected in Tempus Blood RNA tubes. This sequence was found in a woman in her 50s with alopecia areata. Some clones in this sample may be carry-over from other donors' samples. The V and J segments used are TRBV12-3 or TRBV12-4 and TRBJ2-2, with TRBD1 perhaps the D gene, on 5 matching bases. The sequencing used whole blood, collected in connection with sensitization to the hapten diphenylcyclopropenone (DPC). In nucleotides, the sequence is TGTGCCAGCACCCAGGGCGTCGGGGAGCTGTTTTTT. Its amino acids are CASTQGVGELFF.